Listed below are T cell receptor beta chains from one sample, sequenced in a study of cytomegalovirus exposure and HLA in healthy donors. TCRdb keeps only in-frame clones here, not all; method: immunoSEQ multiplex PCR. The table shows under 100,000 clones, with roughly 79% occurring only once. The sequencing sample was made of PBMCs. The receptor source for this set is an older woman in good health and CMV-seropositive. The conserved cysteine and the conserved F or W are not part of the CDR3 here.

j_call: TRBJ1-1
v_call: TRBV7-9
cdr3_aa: ASSSTGTGSGEAF

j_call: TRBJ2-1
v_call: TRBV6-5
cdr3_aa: ASGGVAGGPGQF

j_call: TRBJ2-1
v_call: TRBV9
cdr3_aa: ASSAWDTLNYNEQF

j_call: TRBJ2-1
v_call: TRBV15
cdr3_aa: ATSRGGGLGLAGGPRLDEQF

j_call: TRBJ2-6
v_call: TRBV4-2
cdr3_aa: ASSHSGTLSGANVLT

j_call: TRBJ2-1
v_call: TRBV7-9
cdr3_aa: ASSLSGANNEQF

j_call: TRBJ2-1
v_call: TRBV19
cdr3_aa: ASSIRGQGRNEQF

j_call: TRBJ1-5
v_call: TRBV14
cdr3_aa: ASSQGPMRDQPQH

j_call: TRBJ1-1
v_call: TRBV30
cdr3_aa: AWRVHGGADTEAF

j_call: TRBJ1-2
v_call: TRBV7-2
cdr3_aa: ASSFRTDDGYT

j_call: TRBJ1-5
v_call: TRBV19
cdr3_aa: ASSKPPSYSNQPQH

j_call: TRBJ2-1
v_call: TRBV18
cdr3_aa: ASSPGLAGAGSEQF

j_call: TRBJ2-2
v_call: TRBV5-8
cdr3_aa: ASSPSGLHTGELF

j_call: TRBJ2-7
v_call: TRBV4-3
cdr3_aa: ASSQLLGPYEQY